Shown below are 15 T cell receptor beta chains from a single sample sequenced in a study of T cell responses to AZD1222 COVID-19 vaccine. Generated by immunoSEQ multiplex PCR, the TCRdb table keeps only in-frame clones and is missing some. Among about 72,000 clones listed, 80% to 90% were seen once. Here the sequenced sample was peripheral blood, taken 28 days after the second AZD1222 dose. All receptors derive from an adult who received the AZD1222 COVID-19 vaccine.

The rearrangement uses TRBV28 and TRBJ1-6, with 8 bases fitting TRBD1. V lost 6 bases, J lost 0 bases, and 16 bases stayed unmatched. CDR3 length: 20 amino acids. Germline loops: CDR1 MDHEN, CDR2 SYDVKM. The CDR3, as DNA: TGTGCCAGCAGCCCCCCGACAGGGGTCTACGCCGGCTCCTATAATTCACCCCTCCACTTT. Its translation: CASSPPTGVYAGSYNSPLHF.

V usage is TRBV5-4 and J usage is TRBJ2-2; 7 bases map to TRBD2. V dropped 2 bases and J dropped 6; count of bases not matched to a gene: 7. The CDR3 covers 15 residues. Germline CDR1 reads SGHNT; CDR2 reads YYREEE (reference sequence). The CDR3 DNA reads TGTGCCAGCAGCTTTGGGGGGAGGGGAGCCGGGGAGCTGTTTTTT. Its translation is CASSFGGRGAGELFF.

This chain uses TRBV6-2 or TRBV6-3 with TRBJ2-7; perhaps TRBD2 as D (5 bases). The germline V and J ends were trimmed by 0 bases and 6 bases, with 15 bases remaining between them. This CDR3 comprises 15 residues. Germline V gives CDR1 MNHEY, CDR2 SVGEGT. CDR3 bases: TGTGCCAGCAGTTACTCGATCGGGGAGATTGGCGAGCAGTACTTC. Its translation: CASSYSIGEIGEQYF.

This clone occurred a few times. The CDR3: CASSPETGGSNTIYF. CDR3 DNA sequence: TGTGCCAGCAGCCCCGAGACAGGGGGAAGTAACACCATATATTTT. This chain links TRBV7-9 with TRBJ1-3; TRBD1 matches 9 bases. J lost 7 bases, V lost 5 bases, and 9 bases had no gene match. Germline V gives CDR1 SEHNR, CDR2 FQNEAQ (reference sequence). The CDR3 consists of 15 residues.

The chain combines TRBV30 with TRBJ1-6, with 8 bases that match TRBD1. The CDR3 has 13 residues. V shed 5 bases and J 9 bases; nucleotides not matched to a gene: 6. Per germline, CDR1 GTSNPN and CDR2 SVGIG (reference sequence). The CDR3 DNA follows: TGTGCCTGGGAGCAGGGGGCACGTTCACCCCTCCACTTT. As protein: CAWEQGARSPLHF.

V is TRBV12-3 or TRBV12-4 and J is TRBJ2-5; a possible D gene is TRBD1 (5 bases). V gave up 6 bases and J gave up 2 bases, with 7 bases separating them. This CDR3 contains 12 residues. The CDR3: CASSQGQETQYF. CDR3 nucleotides: TGTGCCAGCAGCCAGGGACAAGAGACCCAGTACTTC.

The rearrangement uses TRBV7-2 and TRBJ1-2; 7 positions agree with TRBD1. Germline CDR1 and CDR2: SGHTA and FQGNSA. The CDR3 is 13 amino acids. With V trimmed by 7 bases and J by 6 bases, 8 bases remained unmatched. CDR3 DNA sequence: TGTGCCAGCACCCCCATGGGACAGAATGGCTACACCTTC. Its translation is CASTPMGQNGYTF.

This chain links TRBV14 with TRBJ2-6; D is unclear. Trimming removed 0 bases from V and 2 bases from J, with 11 bases in between. CDR3 length: 17 residues. CDR1 is SGHDN and CDR2 is FVKESK in the germline V gene. The DNA for the CDR3 is TGTGCCAGCAGCCAAGATTCCGGATTCACTGGGGCCAACGTCCTGACTTTC. Protein sequence: CASSQDSGFTGANVLTF.

The chain is built from TRBV19 and TRBJ1-2, with D unresolved. Between the trimmed V and J ends, which lost 7 bases and 3 bases, there was a span of 12 bases. The CDR3 covers 13 residues. Germline assignment: CDR1 LNHDA and CDR2 SQIVND (reference sequence). The CDR3, as DNA: TGTGCCAGTATGGGTGGAACAGACTATGGCTACACCTTC. This encodes CASMGGTDYGYTF.

The rearrangement joins TRBV18 to TRBJ2-7, with 7 bases fitting TRBD1. Germline V gives CDR1 KGHSH, CDR2 LQKENI. The CDR3 has 14 residues. V lost 2 bases to trimming and J lost 7 bases; unmatched junction nucleotides: 8. The CDR3 DNA reads TGTGCCAGCTCACCATCTGACAGGGCGAGTGAGCAGTACTTC. This gives the protein CASSPSDRASEQYF. The full variable domain, its missing parts supplied by reference TRBV18 and TRBJ2-7, is NAGVMQNPRHLVRRRGQEARLRCSPMKGHSHVYWYRQLPEEGLKFMVYLQKENIIDESGMPKERFSAEFPKEGPSILRIQQVVRGDSAAYFCASSPSDRASEQYFGPGTRLTVT.

The CDR3 region is CASSSGGGRLYEQYF. The CDR3 DNA reads as TGTGCCAGCTCATCCGGGGGCGGGAGACTGTACGAGCAGTACTTC. The gene calls are TRBV18 and TRBJ2-7, with D maybe TRBD2 (7 bases). This CDR3 comprises 15 residues. Germline V gives CDR1 KGHSH, CDR2 LQKENI. V was shortened by 5 bases and J by 4 bases, with 18 bases between the two germline ends.

Comments on this clone: The same CDR3 also results from other DNA sequences found in this sample. This rearrangement joins TRBV5-4 to TRBJ2-1, with TRBD2 identical over 11 bases. The V and J ends lost 0 bases and 4 bases, in that order; junction bases with no gene match: 0. Germline V gene lookup returns CDR1 SGHNT and CDR2 YYREEE (reference sequence). The CDR3 is 15 amino acids. CDR3 DNA: TGTGCCAGCAGCTTGGGGACTAGCGGGTACAATGAGCAGTTCTTC. This encodes CASSLGTSGYNEQFF.

The chain uses TRBV27 and TRBJ2-7, with TRBD1 identical over 7 bases. This CDR3 contains 15 residues. Germline V gives CDR1 MNHEY, CDR2 SMNVEV (reference sequence). Germline trimming cut 4 bases from V and 2 bases from J; bases unmatched to any gene: 8. The DNA of the CDR3 is TGTGCCAGCAGTTCCCCGGGACAGACAACCTACGAGCAGTACTTC. It translates to CASSSPGQTTYEQYF.

The chain uses TRBV19 and TRBJ2-7; a possible D gene is TRBD2 (5 bases). The length of the CDR3 is 14 residues. V dropped 4 bases and J dropped 5 bases, with 15 bases sitting between them. CDR1 is LNHDA, CDR2 SQIVND, per germline (reference sequence). In DNA form, the CDR3 reads TGTGCCAGTAGTACCCGGGATAAGAGCGACGAGCAGTACTTC. It specifies CASSTRDKSDEQYF.

The chain joins TRBV19 to TRBJ2-7, with 15 nucleotides matching TRBD2. This CDR3 spans 19 amino acids. Unmatched junction bases numbered 16, after V lost 8 bases and J lost 2 bases. Germline values: CDR1 LNHDA, CDR2 SQIVND (reference sequence). The CDR3 spells CASRERDSGTSGRPYEQYF. CDR3 sequence (DNA): TGTGCCAGTCGCGAACGTGATTCCGGGACTAGCGGGAGGCCCTACGAGCAGTACTTC.